This T cell receptor (beta chain) was identified in a study of cytomegalovirus exposure and HLA in healthy donors. The PCR employed 60 Vbeta primers together with 13 Jbeta primers. Sequencing used immunoSEQ multiplex PCR; TCRdb keeps in-frame clones, though not all of them. Among around 180,000 clones listed, around 81% were seen once. The germline V gene has CDR1 KGHSH and CDR2 LQKENI. J lost 0 bases, V lost 4 bases, and 12 bases had no gene match. This CDR3 is built from 19 residues. The receptor was isolated from a man younger than 35 in good health and CMV-seronegative. The chain recombines TRBV18 with TRBJ2-6, with TRBD1 matching 7 bases. Sequences were obtained from PBMCs. This CDR3 is CASSRSGQPRISGANVLTF. The CDR3 coding sequence is TGTGCCAGCTCACGATCGGGACAGCCGAGAATCTCTGGGGCCAACGTCCTGACTTTC.